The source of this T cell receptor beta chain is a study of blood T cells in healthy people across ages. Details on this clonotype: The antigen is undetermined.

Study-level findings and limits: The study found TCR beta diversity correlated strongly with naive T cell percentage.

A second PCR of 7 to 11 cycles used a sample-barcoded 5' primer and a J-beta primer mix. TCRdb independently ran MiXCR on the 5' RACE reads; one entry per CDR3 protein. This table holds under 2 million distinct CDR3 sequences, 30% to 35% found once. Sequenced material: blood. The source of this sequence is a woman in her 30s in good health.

The CDR3 DNA follows: TGTGCCAGCAGCTTAGGGGACAGGGGGCGCTTGGAGACCCAGTACTTC. It yields the protein CASSLGDRGRLETQYF. The chain is built from TRBV7-7 and TRBJ2-5, with 12 bases identical to TRBD1. The CDR3 sequence is 16 residues long. Germline V gives CDR1 SSHAT, CDR2 FNYEAQ (reference sequence). The ends lost 1 base at V and 5 bases at J; junction bases unmatched: 5.